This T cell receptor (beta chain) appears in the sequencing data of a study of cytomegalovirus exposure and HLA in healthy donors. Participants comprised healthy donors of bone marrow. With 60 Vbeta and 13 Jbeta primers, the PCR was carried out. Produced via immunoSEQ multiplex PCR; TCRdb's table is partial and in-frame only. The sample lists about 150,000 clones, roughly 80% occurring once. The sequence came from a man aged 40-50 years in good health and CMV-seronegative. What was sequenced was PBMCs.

The CDR3 DNA follows: TGTGCCAGCAGCTTCGGGACAGGGAGCACTGAAGCTTTCTTT. Its translation: CASSFGTGSTEAFF. The chain combines TRBV9 with TRBJ1-1; TRBD1 matches 9 bases. V lost 4 bases and J lost 4; bases outside the gene matches: 5. The CDR3 sequence is 14 residues long. Germline lookup yields CDR1 SGDLS and CDR2 YYNGEE.